The T cell receptor beta chain under discussion was sequenced for a study (dated by TCRdb to about 2017). Regarding the complete study: Sequence and structural analyses were applied in the study to characterize human CD8+ TCR repertoires that recognize immunodominant viral antigens.

The investigation overall reported the following: Reports indicated that CD8+ TCR repertoires specific to different immunodominant viral antigens were highly diverse and distinct from one another.

Of note for this clonotype: The antigen it binds to is not known. A single base separates this from a much larger clone, so it may be a read error. A read error is likely, as this CDR3 ends without the conserved phenylalanine or tryptophan.

V gives up 0 bases and J gives up 8 bases, and the segment between their germline ends measures 9 bases. CDR1 SGHNT and CDR2 YYREEE are derived from the germline V gene (reference sequence). The CDR3 has 13 amino acids, counting both end residues. CDR3 DNA is the only sequence kept; it has 39 bases, read in frame from the first base. The run used an Illumina HiSeq 2500. TCRdb took the public reads, trimmed them with fastp at Q25, ran MiXCR for clone calling and kept in-frame beta chains. Each entry merges the rows of one CDR3 protein and shows their most common DNA and genes. Here the sample has around 1,100 distinct CDR3 sequences; 41% occur a single time. The ten largest clones capture approximately 65% of the sample.

What was sequenced was CD8+ T cells (not recorded whether cultured). Recombination joined TRBV5-4 with TRBJ2-1; TRBD1 is possibly the D segment (5 matching bases). The source is a male donor. In nucleotide form, the sequence is TGTGCCAGCAGCTTGGTAGGGGTCGATGAGCAGTTCTTA. Its translation reads: CASSLVGVDEQFL.